Presented here are 30 T cell receptor beta chains from one specimen sequenced in a study of cytomegalovirus exposure and HLA in healthy donors. Clones were sequenced by immunoSEQ multiplex PCR, and TCRdb holds only the in-frame ones, with some missing. The sample shows some 170,000 clones, 86% of them seen only once. Material for sequencing was PBMCs. The receptors derive from a man aged 18 to 30 in good health and CMV-seropositive.

The chain uses TRBV18 and TRBJ2-7, with D tentatively TRBD1 (6 bases). Germline assignment: CDR1 KGHSH and CDR2 LQKENI. This CDR3 is 15 amino acids long. V dropped 6 bases and J dropped 3 bases, with 18 bases sitting between them. The chain's CDR3 is CASSSRQGTNYEQYF. CDR3 coding DNA: TGTGCCAGCTCCTCCCGGCAGGGGACCAACTACGAGCAGTACTTC.

The genes are TRBV9 and TRBJ2-7, with D possibly being TRBD2 (6 bases). V was clipped by 2 bases and J by 6 bases, with 9 bases between them. The CDR3 extends over 12 amino acids. CDR1 SGDLS and CDR2 YYNGEE come from the germline V gene. CDR3 nucleotide sequence: TGTGCCAGCAGCGTCCAGGGAGGCGAGCAGTACTTC. The encoded protein is CASSVQGGEQYF. The whole variable domain, remainder taken from reference TRBV9 and TRBJ2-7, is DSGVTQTPKHLITATGQRVTLRCSPRSGDLSVYWYQQSLDQGLQFLIQYYNGEERAKGNILERFSAQQFPDLHSELNLSSLELGDSALYFCASSVQGGEQYFGPGTRLTVT.

The chain combines TRBV14 with TRBJ2-5, with TRBD2 matching 7 bases. The V gene end was trimmed by 1 base and the J gene end by 4 bases; junction bases not matched to a gene: 3. The CDR3 covers 14 residues. Germline V gene sequence: CDR1 SGHDN, CDR2 FVKESK. As DNA, the CDR3 is TGTGCCAGCAGCCAAGGGGCGGGAGTAGAGACCCAGTACTTC. Translating it yields CASSQGAGVETQYF.

The rearrangement uses TRBV18 and TRBJ2-6; no definite D call. Germline values: CDR1 KGHSH, CDR2 LQKENI. V was shortened by 0 bases and J by 0 bases, with 6 bases between the two germline ends. The length of the CDR3 is 16 residues. CDR3 nucleotides: TGTGCCAGCTCACCACCGCTAGGCTCTGGGGCCAACGTCCTGACTTTC. Its translation is CASSPPLGSGANVLTF.

This clone has only a few counts. This chain links TRBV7-6 with TRBJ1-2; 8 bases line up with TRBD1. This CDR3 is 16 amino acids long. With 5 bases clipped from V and 0 bases from J, the junction kept 8 bases outside the gene matches. Looked up from germline, CDR1 is SGHVS and CDR2 is FNYEAQ. The CDR3 DNA is TGTGCCAGCAGCCGACAGGGGACAGCCACTAACTATGGCTACACCTTC. Residues: CASSRQGTATNYGYTF.

The chain employs TRBV29-1 and TRBJ2-1, with TRBD1 matching over 9 bases. The CDR3 length is 14 residues. Germline loops: CDR1 SQVTM, CDR2 ANQGSEA. V shed 3 bases, J shed 2 bases, and the junction held 2 bases outside the gene matches. CDR3 residues: CSVEGQGPYNEQFF. The CDR3 DNA follows: TGCAGCGTTGAGGGACAGGGACCCTACAATGAGCAGTTCTTC.

This clone was seen a handful of times. The chain has TRBV7-9 and TRBJ2-2; 11 bases are shared with TRBD1. The CDR3 is 15 residues long. Germline V gene sequence: CDR1 SEHNR, CDR2 FQNEAQ (reference sequence). The V gene end was trimmed by 5 bases and the J gene end by 2 bases; junction bases not matched to a gene: 1. The DNA for the CDR3 is TGTGCCAGCAGCCGGACAGGGGGCAACACCGGGGAGCTGTTTTTT. Its translation: CASSRTGGNTGELFF.

This chain uses TRBV15 with TRBJ2-2, with TRBD2 identical over 11 bases. The V gene's germline CDR1 is LNHNV and CDR2 YYDKDF (reference sequence). The CDR3 is 20 amino acids. The trim removed 4 bases at V and 1 base at J, leaving 14 bases unmatched. The CDR3 bases are TGTGCCACCAGCACCCGGGACCCTAGACTAGCGGGGAAGAACACCGGGGAGCTGTTTTTT. Amino acid sequence: CATSTRDPRLAGKNTGELFF. The full variable domain, completed using reference TRBV15 and TRBJ2-2, is DAMVIQNPRYQVTQFGKPVTLSCSQTLNHNVMYWYQQKSSQAPKLLFHYYDKDFNNEADTPDNFQSRRPNTSFCFLDIRSPGLGDTAMYLCATSTRDPRLAGKNTGELFFGEGSRLTVL.

V usage is TRBV6-5 and J usage is TRBJ2-7; unclear D gene. The V and J ends lost 2 bases and 5 bases respectively, with 4 bases between them. This CDR3 has 11 residues. Germline V lookup: CDR1 MNHEY, CDR2 SVGAGI. DNA for the CDR3: TGTGCCAGCAGTTACCCCAACGAGCAGTACTTC. This translates into CASSYPNEQYF.

V is TRBV7-9 and J is TRBJ1-3; possible D gene TRBD1, 5 bases. Trimming removed 5 bases from V and 6 bases from J, with 11 bases in between. Germline V gene data show CDR1 as SEHNR and CDR2 as FQNEAQ (reference sequence). This CDR3 comprises 13 residues. The DNA for the CDR3 is TGTGCCAGCAGCCGAGACAGAGAAAACACCATATATTTT. Translation: CASSRDRENTIYF.

The chain recombines TRBV10-3 with TRBJ2-7, with D tentatively TRBD1 (6 bases). The CDR3 covers 16 residues. Germline-derived CDR1 and CDR2 are ENHRY and SYGVKD. Trimming cost V 6 bases and J 2 bases, with 20 bases left between them. CDR3 in amino acids: CAISSSGQPAPYEQYF. For the CDR3, the DNA is TGTGCCATCAGCTCATCTGGACAGCCGGCTCCCTACGAGCAGTACTTC.

The rearrangement uses TRBV12-5 and TRBJ2-7, with D uncertain. Germline CDR1 LGHNT, CDR2 FRNRAP. Trimming removed 6 bases at V and 2 bases at J, with 11 bases between. CDR3 length: 13 residues. The CDR3 region is CASGPAPAYEQYF. The DNA for the CDR3 is TGTGCTAGTGGCCCCGCCCCGGCCTACGAGCAGTACTTC.

The chain employs TRBV2 and TRBJ2-4; D not certain. V dropped 4 bases and J dropped 15 bases, with 13 bases sitting between them. The germline CDR1 and CDR2 sequences are SNHLY and FYNNEI. The CDR3 sequence is 11 residues long. CDR3 sequence: CASSGSTPTYF. The CDR3 nucleotides are TGTGCCAGCAGTGGCTCGACACCAACGTACTTC.

The chain links TRBV19 to TRBJ2-2; D is uncertain. The V end lost 7 bases, the J end lost 0 bases, and 6 bases lay between the germline ends. This CDR3 comprises 13 residues. The germline CDR1 and CDR2 sequences are LNHDA and SQIVND (reference sequence). The CDR3 DNA reads TGTGCCAGTACTCCCCCGAACACCGGGGAGCTGTTTTTT. It encodes CASTPPNTGELFF.

The gene calls are TRBV11-2 and TRBJ1-2; maybe TRBD1 (6 bases). Germline CDR1 is SGHAT and CDR2 is FQNNGV. CDR3 size: 13 residues. Trimming shortened V by 0 bases and J by 8 bases, and 10 bases separated the two germline ends. The CDR3: CASSLERGGGYTF. In nucleotides, the CDR3 is TGTGCCAGCAGCTTAGAAAGGGGGGGAGGCTACACCTTC.

V gene TRBV18 combines with J gene TRBJ2-7; TRBD2 matches at 13 bases. The J segment lost 5 bases and the V segment lost 5 bases, leaving 6 bases of the junction unmatched. The CDR3 runs to 15 residues. CDR1 is KGHSH and CDR2 is LQKENI in the germline V gene. The CDR3 bases are TGTGCCAGCTCATCTGGACTAGCGGGAGATCACGAGCAGTACTTC. Protein sequence: CASSSGLAGDHEQYF.

This chain joins TRBV27 and TRBJ1-5; D might be TRBD1 (5 bases). The CDR3 is 14 amino acids. Germline V gene data show CDR1 as MNHEY and CDR2 as SMNVEV (reference sequence). Trimming removed 2 bases from V and 8 bases from J, with 13 bases in between. The CDR3 coding sequence is TGTGCCAGCAGTTTACGATCAGGGCGAGAGCCCCAGCATTTT. Translation: CASSLRSGREPQHF.

This rearrangement joins TRBV27 to TRBJ1-5; D is perhaps TRBD1 (6 bases). The V end lost 5 bases, the J end lost 2 bases, and 16 bases lay between the germline ends. Germline loops: CDR1 MNHEY, CDR2 SMNVEV (reference sequence). There are 16 residues in the CDR3. The CDR3: CASSRGAGAGNQPQHF. CDR3 sequence (DNA): TGTGCCAGCAGTCGTGGGGCAGGGGCGGGCAATCAGCCCCAGCATTTT.

This chain connects TRBV11-2 to TRBJ2-7, with D perhaps matching TRBD1 (6 bases). The CDR3 totals 13 residues. Deletions cut 7 bases from V and 4 bases from J, with 14 bases between. The germline V gene encodes CDR1 SGHAT and CDR2 FQNNGV. CDR3 protein: CASTPRGFYEQYF. Here the CDR3 DNA reads TGTGCCAGCACCCCAAGGGGGTTTTACGAGCAGTACTTC.

This rearrangement joins TRBV30 to TRBJ2-5, with D possibly being TRBD1 (6 bases). The germline V and J ends were trimmed by 2 bases and 4 bases, with 17 bases remaining between them. This CDR3 has 15 amino acids. CDR1 is GTSNPN and CDR2 is SVGIG in the germline V gene (reference sequence). Written as DNA, the CDR3 is TGTGCCTGGAGTCTCCTACCAGGGGTTCCAGAGACCCAGTACTTC. Protein: CAWSLLPGVPETQYF.

The chain carries TRBV5-1 and TRBJ1-1; tentatively, D is TRBD1 (6 bases). In germline, CDR1 is SGHRS, CDR2 YFSETQ. With 4 bases removed from V and 4 bases from J, the gap between germline ends came to 14 bases. This CDR3 spans 14 amino acids. CDR3 nucleotides: TGCGCCAGCAGCCCGTTACAGGGTTCCACTGAAGCTTTCTTT. Translating gives CASSPLQGSTEAFF.

J is TRBJ2-3 and V is TRBV25-1; D is ambiguous. The germline gives CDR1 MGHDK, CDR2 SYGVNS. This CDR3 contains 16 residues. V was cut by 2 bases and J by 6 bases, with 18 bases left in between. The CDR3 DNA reads TGTGCCAGCAGTGAAGGAGACCCCTTCTCCGGGGATACGCAGTATTTT. Protein sequence: CASSEGDPFSGDTQYF.

This clone was counted a few times. The same CDR3 is also encoded by other DNA sequences in this sample. This chain uses TRBV9 with TRBJ2-7, with a possible D match to TRBD2 (6 bases). Germline loops: CDR1 SGDLS, CDR2 YYNGEE. The ends were cut back, 4 bases at V and 4 bases at J, with 9 bases in the middle. The CDR3 totals 12 residues. CDR3 in amino acids: CASSPGGYEQYF. The CDR3, as DNA: TGTGCCAGCAGCCCTGGGGGGTACGAGCAGTACTTC.

The CDR3 reads CASSWGDRETYGYTF. CDR3 bases: TGTGCCAGCAGCTGGGGGGACAGGGAAACCTATGGCTACACCTTC. The chain links TRBV7-9 to TRBJ1-2, with 9 bases aligning to TRBD1. The CDR3 loop spans 15 amino acids. Losses at the gene ends were 4 bases for V and 4 bases for J; bases not matched to a gene: 7. Germline assignment: CDR1 SEHNR and CDR2 FQNEAQ (reference sequence). Full variable domain (outside the CDR3, taken from reference TRBV7-9 and TRBJ1-2): DTGVSQNPRHKITKRGQNVTFRCDPISEHNRLYWYRQTLGQGPEFLTYFQNEAQLEKSRLLSDRFSAERPKGSFSTLEIQRTEQGDSAMYLCASSWGDRETYGYTFGSGTRLTVV.

The rearrangement joins TRBV19 to TRBJ2-7; D may be TRBD2 (6 bases). The CDR3 totals 15 residues. Trimming cost V 3 bases and J 2 bases, with 14 bases left between them. Germline-derived CDR1 and CDR2 are LNHDA and SQIVND (reference sequence). Here the CDR3 DNA reads TGTGCCAGTAGTATCGGCGGTAGCGGAGCCTACGAGCAGTACTTC. Protein sequence: CASSIGGSGAYEQYF.

The chain is built from TRBV7-9 and TRBJ1-3; D not resolved. Germline CDR1 is SEHNR and CDR2 is FQNEAQ (reference sequence). This CDR3 has 14 amino acids. Trimming left V 6 bases short and J 0 bases short, with 9 bases between. CDR3 DNA: TGTGCCAGCAGTCAGGCGAGCTCTGGAAACACCATATATTTT. It translates to CASSQASSGNTIYF.

This clone occurred a few times. This chain joins TRBV18 and TRBJ2-5, with D maybe TRBD1 (6 bases). CDR3 length: 13 amino acids. Trimming cost V 4 bases and J 1 base, with 7 bases left between them. Germline V gene sequence: CDR1 KGHSH, CDR2 LQKENI. CDR3 in DNA: TGTGCCAGCTCACGGGACATCCAAGAGACCCAGTACTTC. Its translation is CASSRDIQETQYF.

V gene TRBV4-1 combines with J gene TRBJ1-2; 10 nucleotides align to TRBD1. Germline assignment: CDR1 MGHRA and CDR2 YSYEKL. V shed 1 base and J 2 bases; nucleotides not matched to a gene: 7. The CDR3 has 17 amino acids. The DNA of the CDR3 is TGCGCCAGCAGCCAAGGTCCCGGGACAGGGGACAACTATGGCTACACCTTC. Its protein product is CASSQGPGTGDNYGYTF.

The V and J genes are TRBV28 and TRBJ2-7, with D perhaps matching TRBD2 (6 bases). Per the germline V gene, CDR1 is MDHEN and CDR2 is SYDVKM. This CDR3 has 13 residues. V dropped 5 bases and J dropped 6 bases, with 14 bases sitting between them. Written as DNA, the CDR3 is TGTGCCAGCAGTGCTAGCGCGCCCCTCGAGCAGTACTTC. Residues: CASSASAPLEQYF.

The chain carries TRBV7-2 and TRBJ2-5, with 10 bases fitting TRBD2. CDR3 length: 15 amino acids. V lost 5 bases to trimming and J lost 4 bases; unmatched junction nucleotides: 7. CDR1 SGHTA and CDR2 FQGNSA come from the germline V gene. CDR3 in amino acids: CASSPRSGGVETQYF. CDR3 sequence (DNA): TGTGCCAGCAGCCCAAGAAGCGGGGGGGTAGAGACCCAGTACTTC.